Following are 12 T cell receptor beta chains from one sample sequenced in a study of cytotoxic CD8 clonotypes in ibrutinib-treated CLL. Using immunoSEQ multiplex PCR, the repertoire was profiled, and TCRdb retains in-frame clones only, with some absent. The table has some 200,000 clones, roughly 65% seen once. Sample: PBMCs, taken after 12 months of ibrutinib treatment. These receptors were collected from a human donor with chronic lymphocytic leukemia.

The CDR3 nucleotides read TGTGCCAGCAGCGTAGGGGACGCAACACACAGCTCCTACGAGCAGTACTTC. This codes for CASSVGDATHSSYEQYF. The genes are TRBV9 and TRBJ2-7; the D gene could be TRBD1 or TRBD2 (5 bases each). The length of the CDR3 is 17 residues. The germline CDR1 and CDR2 sequences are SGDLS and YYNGEE. V lost 0 bases and J 0 bases, leaving 16 bases between the germline ends. The full variable domain, with the rest looked up from reference TRBV9 and TRBJ2-7, is DSGVTQTPKHLITATGQRVTLRCSPRSGDLSVYWYQQSLDQGLQFLIQYYNGEERAKGNILERFSAQQFPDLHSELNLSSLELGDSALYFCASSVGDATHSSYEQYFGPGTRLTVT.

Only a few counts were recorded for this clone. This chain connects TRBV5-1 to TRBJ2-7, with 8 bases fitting TRBD1. The CDR3 loop spans 15 amino acids. Trimming at V came to 0 bases and at J to 4 bases, leaving 6 bases not matched to a gene. Per germline, CDR1 SGHRS and CDR2 YFSETQ. CDR3 coding DNA: TGCGCCAGCAGCTTGGGTGACAGGGGAGGTTACGAGCAGTACTTC. Translated, it gives CASSLGDRGGYEQYF. Full variable domain (remainder filled in from reference TRBV5-1 and TRBJ2-7): KAGVTQTPRYLIKTRGQQVTLSCSPISGHRSVSWYQQTPGQGLQFLFEYFSETQRNKGNFPGRFSGRQFSNSRSEMNVSTLELGDSALYLCASSLGDRGGYEQYFGPGTRLTVT.

There are a few counts of this clone. The chain links TRBV7-2 to TRBJ2-2; the D gene could be TRBD1 or TRBD2 (5 bases each). V lost 5 bases, J lost 5 bases, and 15 bases lay in between. The V gene's germline CDR1 is SGHTA and CDR2 FQGNSA. The CDR3 consists of 15 residues. The CDR3 region has the DNA TGTGCCAGCAGCCCCGGGGTAGGGGTTACCGGGGAGCTGTTTTTT. The encoded protein is CASSPGVGVTGELFF.

V usage is TRBV4-2 and J usage is TRBJ2-2; 12 nucleotides align to TRBD2. The J segment lost 0 bases and the V segment lost 3 bases, leaving 8 bases of the junction unmatched. CDR1 and CDR2 (germline): LGHNA, YNFKEQ. The CDR3 extends over 19 amino acids. The CDR3 nucleotides read TGTGCCAGCAGCCAGGCAACTAGCGGGAGGTGGGCGAACACCGGGGAGCTGTTTTTT. Translating it yields CASSQATSGRWANTGELFF.

J is TRBJ2-3 and V is TRBV29-1; TRBD1 aligns across 8 bases. The CDR3 runs to 13 residues. CDR1 and CDR2 from the germline V gene are SQVTM and ANQGSEA. The V gene end was trimmed by 6 bases and the J gene end by 0 bases; junction bases not matched to a gene: 2. The CDR3 spells CSVRTGSTDTQYF. The CDR3 DNA is TGCAGCGTCCGGACAGGGAGCACAGATACGCAGTATTTT.

The rearrangement links TRBV9 to TRBJ2-1; 8 nucleotides match TRBD2. Trimming at V came to 1 base and at J to 8 bases, leaving 5 bases not matched to a gene. Germline V gives CDR1 SGDLS, CDR2 YYNGEE. The CDR3 has 14 residues. For the CDR3, the DNA is TGTGCCAGCAGCGTAAGCGGGAGTACCTATGAGCAGTTCTTC. Translation gives CASSVSGSTYEQFF.

This clone has ten or more counts. This chain joins TRBV28 and TRBJ2-1, with 8 positions matching TRBD2. This CDR3 contains 14 residues. From germline, CDR1 is MDHEN and CDR2 SYDVKM. Trimming cost V 6 bases and J 3 bases; bases outside gene matches: 4. This chain's CDR3 is CASSHRGGYNEQFF. The CDR3 DNA is TGTGCCAGCAGCCATCGGGGGGGCTACAATGAGCAGTTCTTC.

The genes are TRBV15 and TRBJ2-7, with D tentatively TRBD2 (6 bases). Trimming pared 0 bases from V and 3 bases from J, leaving 18 bases between. This CDR3 is 17 amino acids long. Per germline, CDR1 LNHNV and CDR2 YYDKDF (reference sequence). Here the CDR3 DNA reads TGTGCCACCAGCAGAGATTATGGAGGGTCCCTCCACTACGAGCAGTACTTC. As protein: CATSRDYGGSLHYEQYF.

CDR3 coding DNA: TGCGCCAGCAGCCAAGATACGGCTCGCGGGGAGACCCAGTACTTC. Its protein is CASSQDTARGETQYF. The gene calls are TRBV4-3 and TRBJ2-5, with a tentative D call TRBD2 (5 bases). Germline V gene data show CDR1 as LGHNA and CDR2 as YSLEER. The V end lost 0 bases, the J end lost 5 bases, and 13 bases lay between the germline ends. The CDR3 has 15 residues.

Details on this clone: One end of the junction is discordant with germline, which a read error may explain. The chain employs TRBV7-7 and TRBJ2-5; TRBD2 is a possible D gene (5 bases). The CDR3 runs to 14 residues. The germline V gene has CDR1 SSHAT and CDR2 FNYEAQ (reference sequence). CDR3 amino acids: CASSPRLPQETQYF. The CDR3 DNA follows: TGTGCTAGCAGCCCACGACTACCACAAGAGACCCAGTACTTC.

The DNA of the CDR3 is TGCGCCAGCAGCCAAGGGGGGGCTGGGAACCCCTATGGCTACACCTTC. This gives the protein CASSQGGAGNPYGYTF. The chain joins TRBV4-3 to TRBJ1-2, with a tentative D call TRBD1 (6 bases). Germline V lookup: CDR1 LGHNA, CDR2 YSLEER. There are 16 residues in the CDR3. V lost 1 base and J 4 bases, leaving 16 bases between the germline ends.

The chain couples TRBV19 to TRBJ1-2; D perhaps matches TRBD1 (5 bases). Per germline, CDR1 LNHDA and CDR2 SQIVND (reference sequence). The CDR3 consists of 14 residues. V gave up 6 bases and J gave up 4 bases, with 15 bases separating them. CDR3 in amino acids: CASRGVGALYGYTF. The CDR3 nucleotides read TGTGCCAGTAGAGGGGTAGGGGCCCTCTATGGCTACACCTTC. The full variable domain, in which reference TRBV19 and TRBJ1-2 provide the parts outside the CDR3, is DGGITQSPKYLFRKEGQNVTLSCEQNLNHDAMYWYRQDPGQGLRLIYYSQIVNDFQKGDIAEGYSVSREKKESFPLTVTSAQKNPTAFYLCASRGVGALYGYTFGSGTRLTVV.